This TCR beta chain was observed in a study of cytomegalovirus exposure and HLA in healthy donors. This clone was counted between two and nine times. CDR1 KGHSH and CDR2 LQKENI come from the germline V gene. V shed 3 bases and J 6 bases; nucleotides not matched to a gene: 11. The CDR3 is made up of 17 amino acids. This PCR relied on a set of 60 Vbeta primers and 13 Jbeta primers. TCRdb keeps only in-frame clones here, not all; method: immunoSEQ multiplex PCR. Seen here are roughly 150,000 clones, around 75% observed once, and the top ten hold 3% to 3.5%. The specimen was PBMCs. This chain joins TRBV18 and TRBJ2-1; 10 nucleotides agree with TRBD2. The sequence was obtained from a male donor in good health and CMV-seronegative. The CDR3 DNA reads TGTGCCAGCTCACCGAGGTTGGCGACTAGCGGGCCCAATGAGCAGTTCTTC. Encoded protein: CASSPRLATSGPNEQFF. The whole variable domain, remainder taken from reference TRBV18 and TRBJ2-1, is NAGVMQNPRHLVRRRGQEARLRCSPMKGHSHVYWYRQLPEEGLKFMVYLQKENIIDESGMPKERFSAEFPKEGPSILRIQQVVRGDSAAYFCASSPRLATSGPNEQFFGPGTRLTVL.